This record covers a single TCR beta chain. No antigen is known for it. The data belong to a study of cytomegalovirus exposure and HLA in healthy donors. Study results and caveats: A later analysis found that most CMV-associated TCR beta chains appeared HLA-restricted.

This CDR3 contains 13 residues. Germline CDR1 MNHEY, CDR2 SMNVEV (reference sequence). V lost 6 bases to trimming and J lost 4 bases, with 12 bases between them. The PCR made use of 60 Vbeta and 13 Jbeta primers. The data were produced by immunoSEQ multiplex PCR, yet TCRdb's version contains in-frame clones alone and is incomplete. The repertoire holds 210,000 or so clones, with roughly 83% as singletons. This TCR derives from a girl aged 5 to 17 in good health and CMV-seronegative. The rearrangement joins TRBV27 to TRBJ1-2, with TRBD1 as a possible D gene (6 bases). Sample: PBMCs. Here the CDR3 DNA reads TGTGCCAGCAGAAAACAGGGAATCTATGGCTACACCTTC. Amino acid sequence: CASRKQGIYGYTF.